One TCR beta chain is described in this entry. Its specificity is unknown. Germline V gene sequence: CDR1 MNHEY, CDR2 SVGAGI. This CDR3 contains 14 residues. V was clipped by 6 bases and J by 2 bases, with 13 bases between them. The sample originates from a study of OX40 agonist ivuxolimab in advanced cancers. Study details: Ivuxolimab, an antibody that agonizes OX40 (CD134), was administered to the patients. Broader study findings: Mean expanded clone counts were higher in CD8+ than CD4+ T cells.

At baseline, cycle 4 day 1, and cycle 7 day 1, blood was sampled. Assay used: immunoSEQ multiplex PCR; TCRdb lists only in-frame clones, some missing. The sample includes some 94,000 clones, about 93% of them seen just once. The source of this sequence is an adult with an advanced solid tumor such as melanoma, head and neck, liver or kidney cancer. The chain combines TRBV6-5 with TRBJ1-1; D not resolved. Material: CD4+ or CD8+ T cells sorted from blood, obtained in a trial of the OX40 agonist ivuxolimab. CDR3 sequence: CASRSREANTEAFF. CDR3 DNA sequence: TGTGCCAGCAGGTCCCGGGAGGCCAACACTGAAGCTTTCTTT.